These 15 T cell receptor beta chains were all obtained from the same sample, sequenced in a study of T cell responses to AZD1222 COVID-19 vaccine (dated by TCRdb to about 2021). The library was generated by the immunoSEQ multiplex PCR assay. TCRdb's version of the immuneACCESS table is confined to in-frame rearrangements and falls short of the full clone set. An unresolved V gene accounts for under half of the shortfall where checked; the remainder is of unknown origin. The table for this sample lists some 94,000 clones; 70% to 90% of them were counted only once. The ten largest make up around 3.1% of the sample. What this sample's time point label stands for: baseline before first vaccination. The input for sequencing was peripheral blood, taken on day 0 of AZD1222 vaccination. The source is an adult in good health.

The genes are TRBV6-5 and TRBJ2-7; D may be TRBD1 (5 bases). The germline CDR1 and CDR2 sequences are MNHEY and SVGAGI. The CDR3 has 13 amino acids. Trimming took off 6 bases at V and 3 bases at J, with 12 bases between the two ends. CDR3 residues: CASRSSRGYEQYF. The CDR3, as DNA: TGTGCCAGCAGATCCTCAAGGGGCTACGAGCAGTACTTC.

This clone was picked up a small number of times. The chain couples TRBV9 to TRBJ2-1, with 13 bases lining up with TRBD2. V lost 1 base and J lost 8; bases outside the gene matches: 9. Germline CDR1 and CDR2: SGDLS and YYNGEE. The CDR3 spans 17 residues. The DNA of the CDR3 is TGTGCCAGCAGCGTAAAACTAGCGGGAGGGCCTGTGGATGAGCAGTTCTTC. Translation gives CASSVKLAGGPVDEQFF.

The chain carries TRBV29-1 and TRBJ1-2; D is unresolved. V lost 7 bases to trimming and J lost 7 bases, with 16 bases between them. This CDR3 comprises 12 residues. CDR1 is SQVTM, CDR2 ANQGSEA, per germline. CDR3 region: CSGSTALSGYTF. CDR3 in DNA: TGCAGCGGATCAACAGCACTCAGTGGCTACACCTTC.

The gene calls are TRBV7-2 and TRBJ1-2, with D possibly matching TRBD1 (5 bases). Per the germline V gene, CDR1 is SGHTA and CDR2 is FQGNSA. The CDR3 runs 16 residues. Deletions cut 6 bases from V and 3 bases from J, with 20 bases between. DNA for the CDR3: TGTGCCAGCAGTCACCAGGGAGGGACCCTTCACTATGGCTACACCTTC. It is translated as CASSHQGGTLHYGYTF.

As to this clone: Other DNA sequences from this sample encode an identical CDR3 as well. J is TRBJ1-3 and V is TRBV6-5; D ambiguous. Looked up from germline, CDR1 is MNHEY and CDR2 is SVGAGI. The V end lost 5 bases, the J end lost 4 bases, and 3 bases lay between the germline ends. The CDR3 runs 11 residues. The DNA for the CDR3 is TGTGCCAGCAGTCAAGGAAACACCATATATTTT. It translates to CASSQGNTIYF.

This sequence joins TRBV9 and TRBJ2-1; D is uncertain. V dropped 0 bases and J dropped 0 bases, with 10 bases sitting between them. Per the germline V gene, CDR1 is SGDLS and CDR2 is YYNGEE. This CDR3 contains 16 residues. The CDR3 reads CASSVVPKGSYNEQFF. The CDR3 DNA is TGTGCCAGCAGCGTAGTCCCAAAGGGCTCCTACAATGAGCAGTTCTTC.

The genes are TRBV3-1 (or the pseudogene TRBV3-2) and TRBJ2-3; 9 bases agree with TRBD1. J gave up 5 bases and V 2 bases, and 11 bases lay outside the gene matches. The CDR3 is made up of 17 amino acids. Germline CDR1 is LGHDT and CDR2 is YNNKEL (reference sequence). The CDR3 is CASSQKGGTGRGDTQYF. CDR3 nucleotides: TGTGCCAGCAGCCAAAAGGGGGGGACAGGGCGTGGAGATACGCAGTATTTT.

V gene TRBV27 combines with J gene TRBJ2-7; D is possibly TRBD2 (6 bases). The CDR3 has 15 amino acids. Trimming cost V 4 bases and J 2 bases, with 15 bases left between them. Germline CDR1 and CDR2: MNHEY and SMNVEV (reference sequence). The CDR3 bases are TGTGCCAGCAGTTCCCGTAGCAGCGGGCCCTACGAGCAGTACGTC. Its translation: CASSSRSSGPYEQYV.

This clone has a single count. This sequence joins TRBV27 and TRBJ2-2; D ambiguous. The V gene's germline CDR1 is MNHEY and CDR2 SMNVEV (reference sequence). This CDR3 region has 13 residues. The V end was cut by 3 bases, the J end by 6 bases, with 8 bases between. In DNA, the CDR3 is TGTGCCAGCAGTTTCGGGTCTTCCGGGGAGCTGTTTTTT. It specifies CASSFGSSGELFF.

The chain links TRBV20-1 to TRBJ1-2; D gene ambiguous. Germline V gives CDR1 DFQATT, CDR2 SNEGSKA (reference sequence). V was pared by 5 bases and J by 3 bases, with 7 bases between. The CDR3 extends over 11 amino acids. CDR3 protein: CSAWVYYGYTF. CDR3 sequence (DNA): TGCAGTGCTTGGGTTTACTATGGCTACACCTTC.

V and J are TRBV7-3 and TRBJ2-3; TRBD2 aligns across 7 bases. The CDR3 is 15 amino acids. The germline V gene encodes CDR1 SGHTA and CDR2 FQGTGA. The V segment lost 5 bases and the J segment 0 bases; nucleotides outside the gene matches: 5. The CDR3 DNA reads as TGTGCCAGCAGCCGTACTAGCGCCAGCACAGATACGCAGTATTTT. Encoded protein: CASSRTSASTDTQYF.

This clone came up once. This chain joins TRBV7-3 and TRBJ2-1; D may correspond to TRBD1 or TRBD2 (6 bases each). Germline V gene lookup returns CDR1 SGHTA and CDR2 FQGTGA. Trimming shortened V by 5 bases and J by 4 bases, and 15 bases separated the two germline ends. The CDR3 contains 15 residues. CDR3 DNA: TGTGCCAGCAGCGCCTCGGGGGCTGCTTACAATGAGCAGTTCTTC. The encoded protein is CASSASGAAYNEQFF.

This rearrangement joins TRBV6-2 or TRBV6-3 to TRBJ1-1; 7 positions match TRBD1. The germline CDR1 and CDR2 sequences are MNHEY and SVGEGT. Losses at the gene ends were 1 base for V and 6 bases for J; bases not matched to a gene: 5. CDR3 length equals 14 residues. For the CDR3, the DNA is TGTGCCAGCAGTTACTTCGCAGGGGGATCTGAAGCTTTCTTT. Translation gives CASSYFAGGSEAFF.

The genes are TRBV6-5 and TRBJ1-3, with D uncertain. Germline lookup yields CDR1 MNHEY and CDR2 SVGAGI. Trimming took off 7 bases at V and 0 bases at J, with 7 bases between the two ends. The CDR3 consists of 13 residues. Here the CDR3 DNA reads TGTGCCAGCAAGGGCAGCTCTGGAAACACCATATATTTT. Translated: CASKGSSGNTIYF.

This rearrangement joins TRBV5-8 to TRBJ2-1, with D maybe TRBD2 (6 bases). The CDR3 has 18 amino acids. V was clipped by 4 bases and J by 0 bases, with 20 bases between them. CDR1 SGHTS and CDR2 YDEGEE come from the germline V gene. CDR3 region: CASSPAFSFGSSYNEQFF. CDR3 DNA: TGTGCCAGCAGCCCCGCCTTCTCCTTCGGGAGCTCCTACAATGAGCAGTTCTTC.